These T cell receptor beta chains were read from a single sample in a study of T cell responses to AZD1222 COVID-19 vaccine. The table came from immunoSEQ multiplex PCR; TCRdb's copy has only in-frame clones and leaves some out. The table includes over 65,000 clones, under 95% detected once. The sequencing used peripheral blood, collected on day 0 of MenACWY control vaccination. The origin of the receptors is an adult in good health. The CDR3 runs from the conserved cysteine through the conserved F or W. A D gene is named only where the DNA matches it firmly. A clone size is listed for some rows: how often the clone was seen (once, few, many), or a class if it is expanded.

-	TRBV2	TRBJ1-5	once	TGTGCCAGCAGGCCCGGGGGGCCCGTCAATCAGCCCCAGCATTTT	CASRPGGPVNQPQHF
TRBD2	TRBV6-2/TRBV6-3	TRBJ2-5	-	TGTGCCAGCAGTCCCTCGAGGGGAGGGGAGACCCAGTACTTC	CASSPSRGGETQYF
TRBD2	TRBV11-2	TRBJ2-2	-	TGTGCCAGCAGTTATGGACTAGCGGGAGTGTTGGCCGGGGAGCTGTTTTTT	CASSYGLAGVLAGELFF
TRBD1	TRBV7-2	TRBJ1-3	-	TGTGCCAGCAGCTTGTCGACAGGGAAATACTCTGGAAACACCATATATTTT	CASSLSTGKYSGNTIYF
TRBD2	TRBV7-6	TRBJ2-7	-	TGTGCCAGCAGCTCGGGACTAGCGGGAGGGCCGCGGGAGCAGTACTTC	CASSSGLAGGPREQYF
-	TRBV7-6	TRBJ2-6	-	TGTGCCACCACCTTCTCTGGGGCCAACGTCCTGACTTTC	CATTFSGANVLTF
TRBD2	TRBV11-3	TRBJ2-2	-	TGTGCCAGCAGCCCAACAGACAGCGGGGTATCCGGGGAGCTGTTTTTT	CASSPTDSGVSGELFF
TRBD1	TRBV5-1	TRBJ1-4	-	TGCGCCAGCAGCTATCAGGGGGCGACGGATGAAAAACTGTTTTTT	CASSYQGATDEKLFF
TRBD1	TRBV27	TRBJ1-2	-	TGTGCCAGCGGACCCAGACTCGGGACAGGGTCTGGCTACACCTTC	CASGPRLGTGSGYTF
-	TRBV12-3/TRBV12-4	TRBJ2-5	-	TGTGCCAGCAGTCGTCCCGGTCAAGAGACCCAGTACTTC	CASSRPGQETQYF
-	TRBV5-6	TRBJ2-7	-	TGTGCCAGCAGCCCCGGGACATTCTCCGAGCAGTACTTC	CASSPGTFSEQYF
TRBD1	TRBV28	TRBJ1-5	once	TGTGCCAGCAGACAGGGGAAGGGTATATATCAGCCCCAGCATTTT	CASRQGKGIYQPQHF
TRBD2	TRBV3-1/TRBV3-2	TRBJ2-7	-	TGTGCCAGCAGCCCGACGACTAGCGGGAGGCTCGAGCAGTACTTC	CASSPTTSGRLEQYF
-	TRBV2	TRBJ2-7	-	TGTGCCAGCACCGAGAACCAGGCATACTACGAGCAGTACTTC	CASTENQAYYEQYF
-	TRBV20-1	TRBJ1-1	-	TGCAGTGTCCTTGAGTACACTGAAGCTTTCTTT	CSVLEYTEAFF
TRBD2	TRBV7-2	TRBJ2-3	-	TGTGCCAGCAGCAAACTAGCGGGGGGCACAGATACGCAGTATTTT	CASSKLAGGTDTQYF
-	TRBV5-1	TRBJ2-3	-	TGCGCCAGCAGCTTGGTGAGTTGGGCAGATACGCAGTATTTT	CASSLVSWADTQYF
-	TRBV3-1/TRBV3-2	TRBJ2-1	-	TGTGCCAGCAGCCAGCTAGCTAGAACCTACAATGAGCAGTTCTTC	CASSQLARTYNEQFF
-	TRBV7-2	TRBJ1-1	-	TGTGCCAGCGACTCGAGGAGGAGCACTGAAGCTTTCTTT	CASDSRRSTEAFF
-	TRBV19	TRBJ1-3	-	TGTGCCAGTAGTCCCCAGGGTGATTCTGGAAACACCATATATTTT	CASSPQGDSGNTIYF
-	TRBV5-1	TRBJ1-3	-	TGCGCCAGCAGCTTGGGGGAGGCCCCAGAACACACCATATATTTT	CASSLGEAPEHTIYF
-	TRBV29-1	TRBJ1-2	-	TGCAGCGTGGGGGACATCTATGGCTACACCTTC	CSVGDIYGYTF
-	TRBV18	TRBJ2-3	-	TGTGCCAGCTCCCCTGGGGATACGCAGTATTTT	CASSPGDTQYF
-	TRBV24-1	TRBJ2-1	once	TGTGCCACCAGTGAACCCGCCAGACCATTTCAGTTCTTC	CATSEPARPFQFF
-	TRBV28	TRBJ2-3	-	TGTGCCAGCAGTTCGGATGAGGCTAGCACAGATACGCAGTATTTT	CASSSDEASTDTQYF
-	TRBV7-6	TRBJ1-2	-	TGTGCCAGCAGCTCGACAGATGGCTACACCTTC	CASSSTDGYTF
-	TRBV10-3	TRBJ2-5	-	TGTGCCATCAGTGGCTCGTCACCTTCAGAGACCCAGTACTTC	CAISGSSPSETQYF
TRBD1	TRBV7-9	TRBJ1-2	-	TGTGCCAGCAGGATCGGGACAGGCTATGGCTACACCTTC	CASRIGTGYGYTF
-	TRBV7-3	TRBJ1-1	-	TGTGCCAGCAGCCTACAGGGGAACACTGAAGCTTTCTTT	CASSLQGNTEAFF
-	TRBV7-9	TRBJ1-4	-	TGTGCCAGCAGCTTAGTGCAGGGTTTCATGGCTAATGAAAAACTGTTTTTT	CASSLVQGFMANEKLFF
-	TRBV6-5	TRBJ2-1	-	TGTGCCAGCAGCCAGGGTTTTGGTGAGCAGTTCTTC	CASSQGFGEQFF
-	TRBV7-8	TRBJ1-2	-	TGTGCCAGCAGCCCACAGGAGGGCTATGGCTACACCTTC	CASSPQEGYGYTF
-	TRBV5-4	TRBJ1-6	-	TGTGCCAGCAGTTCTACAGGGCTAAATAATTCACCCCTCCACTTT	CASSSTGLNNSPLHF
TRBD1	TRBV7-2	TRBJ1-1	-	TGTGCCAGCAGCAACCAGGGGGATACTGAAGCTTTCTTT	CASSNQGDTEAFF
-	TRBV27	TRBJ1-6	-	TGTGCCAGCAGTTTATGGCCCAGTTCCAATTCACCCCTCCACTTT	CASSLWPSSNSPLHF
-	TRBV19	TRBJ2-1	-	TGTGCCAGTAGTATCGGGGCGGACTACAATGAGCAGTTCTTC	CASSIGADYNEQFF
-	TRBV27	TRBJ1-5	once	TGTGCCAGCAGCATACAGGTATCTCAGCCCCAGCATTTT	CASSIQVSQPQHF
-	TRBV5-1	TRBJ1-1	-	TGCGCCAGCAGCTTGGTTACGGGGTTGAACACTGAAGCTTTCTTT	CASSLVTGLNTEAFF
TRBD1	TRBV3-1/TRBV3-2	TRBJ2-1	-	TGTGCCAGCACCCTGGGACAGGGGGCCTACAATGAGCAGTTCTTC	CASTLGQGAYNEQFF
-	TRBV6-5	TRBJ1-1	-	TGTGCCAGCAGTTCCACCCTACAGGGTAGGGCTTTCTTT	CASSSTLQGRAFF
TRBD2	TRBV28	TRBJ2-1	-	TGTGCCAGCAACCCCCTTGCTAGCGGGAGGGGCTCCTACAATGAGCAGTTCTTC	CASNPLASGRGSYNEQFF
TRBD1	TRBV5-6	TRBJ1-4	-	TGTGCCAGCAGCTCGACCGACAGGGTGGCGAATGAAAAACTGTTTTTT	CASSSTDRVANEKLFF
TRBD1	TRBV27	TRBJ1-5	-	TGTGCCAGCAGCCCGGGGACAGAGACAGATAGCAATCAGCCCCAGCATTTT	CASSPGTETDSNQPQHF